Below are 13 T cell receptor beta chains sequenced from a single sample in a study of cytomegalovirus exposure and HLA in healthy donors. Both 60 Vbeta primers and 13 Jbeta primers went into the PCR. Generated by immunoSEQ multiplex PCR, the TCRdb table keeps only in-frame clones and is missing some. The data hold some 150,000 clones, with 75% to 80% observed a single time. The sequenced sample was PBMCs. All receptors come from a female donor in good health and CMV-seronegative.

The chain joins TRBV9 to TRBJ2-1, with D possibly being TRBD1 (5 bases). The CDR3 is 15 residues long. The germline V gene has CDR1 SGDLS and CDR2 YYNGEE. Trimming pared 4 bases from V and 7 bases from J, leaving 18 bases between. DNA of the CDR3: TGTGCCAGCAGCCTGGACACCCGTCGTGAAAATGAGCAGTTCTTC. Protein sequence: CASSLDTRRENEQFF.

V gene TRBV5-1 combines with J gene TRBJ2-2; D gene ambiguous. The CDR3 spans 14 residues. The V gene's germline CDR1 is SGHRS and CDR2 YFSETQ. V was clipped by 1 base and J by 3 bases, with 7 bases between them. The CDR3 is CASSLLPYTGELFF. In nucleotides, the CDR3 is TGCGCCAGCAGCTTGCTCCCCTACACCGGGGAGCTGTTTTTT.

This clone was observed once. CDR3 DNA: TGCGCCAGCAGCTCAAGACGCGACAGGCTAGGTAATTCACCCCTCCACTTT. Translated, it gives CASSSRRDRLGNSPLHF. J is TRBJ1-6 and V is TRBV5-1; possible D gene TRBD1, 6 bases. Trimming took 3 bases from V and 6 from J, leaving 19 bases between them. There are 17 residues in the CDR3. The germline V gene encodes CDR1 SGHRS and CDR2 YFSETQ.

This sequence joins TRBV27 and TRBJ2-7; D not certain. The CDR3 contains 13 residues. V was cut by 0 bases and J by 4 bases, with 7 bases left in between. CDR1 and CDR2 from the germline V gene are MNHEY and SMNVEV (reference sequence). The CDR3 coding sequence is TGTGCCAGCAGTTTATCAGCCGGGTACGAGCAGTACTTC. Amino acids: CASSLSAGYEQYF.

The J gene is TRBJ2-3, the V gene TRBV14; TRBD2 is a possible D gene (5 bases). V was cut by 0 bases and J by 11 bases, with 9 bases left in between. The CDR3 totals 12 residues. Germline CDR1 reads SGHDN; CDR2 reads FVKESK. DNA of the CDR3: TGTGCCAGCAGCCAAGAAGGGAGCGGGCAGTATTTT. Its protein product is CASSQEGSGQYF.

The chain has TRBV13 and TRBJ1-5; no clear D. The CDR3 length is 14 residues. The germline CDR1 and CDR2 sequences are PRHDT and FYEKMQ (reference sequence). V gave up 5 bases and J gave up 3 bases, with 11 bases separating them. CDR3 protein: CASSHSTDNQPQHF. In DNA, the CDR3 is TGTGCCAGCAGCCATTCCACAGACAATCAGCCCCAGCATTTT.

V usage is TRBV5-1 and J usage is TRBJ2-7; D might be TRBD1 (6 bases). The CDR3 covers 15 residues. V was clipped by 5 bases and J by 3 bases, with 18 bases between them. Germline loops: CDR1 SGHRS, CDR2 YFSETQ. Here the CDR3 reads CASRDDRYGIYEQYF. CDR3 nucleotide sequence: TGCGCCAGCAGGGATGACAGGTACGGGATCTACGAGCAGTACTTC.

The rearrangement joins TRBV27 to TRBJ2-1, with D unclear. The CDR3 loop spans 11 amino acids. Germline V gene data show CDR1 as MNHEY and CDR2 as SMNVEV (reference sequence). Trimming shortened V by 4 bases and J by 9 bases, and 7 bases separated the two germline ends. The CDR3 bases are TGTGCCAGCAGTTCCTCTGTTGAGCAGTTCTTC. It is translated as CASSSSVEQFF.

The chain is built from TRBV11-2 and TRBJ1-5, with 11 bases that match TRBD1. With V trimmed by 5 bases and J by 7 bases, 7 bases remained unmatched. The CDR3 extends over 15 amino acids. The germline CDR1 and CDR2 sequences are SGHAT and FQNNGV. DNA for the CDR3: TGTGCCAGCAGCCTGGACAGGGGGCTCAACCAGCCCCAGCATTTT. The encoded protein is CASSLDRGLNQPQHF.

This clone was seen once. The CDR3, as DNA: TGTGCCAGCAGCCCGAGCGGGAACTCCTACAATGAGCAGTTCTTC. It specifies CASSPSGNSYNEQFF. The V call is TRBV7-3, the J call TRBJ2-1; 7 bases fit TRBD2. J gave up 0 bases and V 5 bases, and 4 bases lay outside the gene matches. The germline gives CDR1 SGHTA, CDR2 FQGTGA. The CDR3 is 15 amino acids.

This chain joins TRBV6-5 and TRBJ1-5, with D unresolved. V was trimmed by 6 bases and J by 2 bases, leaving 14 bases between them. CDR3 length: 15 amino acids. CDR1 and CDR2 (germline): MNHEY, SVGAGI. The CDR3 is CASSPSTLGNQPQHF. The CDR3 bases are TGTGCCAGCAGCCCCTCGACACTGGGCAATCAGCCCCAGCATTTT.

The rearrangement joins TRBV19 to TRBJ2-7; D gene unclear. V shed 3 bases and J shed 0 bases, with 9 bases lying between them. The germline CDR1 and CDR2 sequences are LNHDA and SQIVND (reference sequence). This CDR3 region has 14 residues. CDR3 DNA: TGTGCCAGTAGTATTCAGAGGAGCTCCTACGAGCAGTACTTC. Amino acid sequence: CASSIQRSSYEQYF. The full variable domain, in which reference TRBV19 and TRBJ2-7 provide the parts outside the CDR3, is DGGITQSPKYLFRKEGQNVTLSCEQNLNHDAMYWYRQDPGQGLRLIYYSQIVNDFQKGDIAEGYSVSREKKESFPLTVTSAQKNPTAFYLCASSIQRSSYEQYFGPGTRLTVT.

This clone was seen only a few times. Written as DNA, the CDR3 is TGTGCCAGCACCGGGACAGGGTATATCTACGAGCAGTACTTC. This gives the protein CASTGTGYIYEQYF. The chain is built from TRBV28 and TRBJ2-7, with 9 positions matching TRBD1. From germline, CDR1 is MDHEN and CDR2 SYDVKM. The CDR3 covers 14 residues. V was clipped by 7 bases and J by 3 bases; unmatched bases: 7.